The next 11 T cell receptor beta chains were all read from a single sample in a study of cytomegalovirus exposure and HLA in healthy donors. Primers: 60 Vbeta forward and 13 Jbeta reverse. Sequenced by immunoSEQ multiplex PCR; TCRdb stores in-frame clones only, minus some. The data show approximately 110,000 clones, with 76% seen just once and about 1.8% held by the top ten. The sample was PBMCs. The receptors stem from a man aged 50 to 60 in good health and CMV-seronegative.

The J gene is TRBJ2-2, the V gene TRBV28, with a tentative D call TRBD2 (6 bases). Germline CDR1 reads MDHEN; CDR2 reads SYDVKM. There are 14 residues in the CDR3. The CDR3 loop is CASGGTSNTGELFF. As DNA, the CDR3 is TGTGCTTCCGGGGGTACATCCAACACCGGGGAGCTGTTTTTT.

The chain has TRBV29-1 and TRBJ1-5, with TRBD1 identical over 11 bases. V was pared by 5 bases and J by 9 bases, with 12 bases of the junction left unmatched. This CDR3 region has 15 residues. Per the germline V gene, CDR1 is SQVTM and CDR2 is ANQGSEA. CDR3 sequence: CSVFTGTGGAGPQHF. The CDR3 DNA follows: TGCAGCGTTTTCACCGGGACAGGGGGAGCGGGGCCCCAGCATTTT.

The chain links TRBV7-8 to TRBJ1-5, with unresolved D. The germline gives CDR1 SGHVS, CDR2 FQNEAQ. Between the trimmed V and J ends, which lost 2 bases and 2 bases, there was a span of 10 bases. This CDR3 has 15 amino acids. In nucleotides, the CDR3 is TGTGCCAGCAGCTTACACGGGTCCGGCAATCAGCCCCAGCATTTT. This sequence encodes CASSLHGSGNQPQHF.

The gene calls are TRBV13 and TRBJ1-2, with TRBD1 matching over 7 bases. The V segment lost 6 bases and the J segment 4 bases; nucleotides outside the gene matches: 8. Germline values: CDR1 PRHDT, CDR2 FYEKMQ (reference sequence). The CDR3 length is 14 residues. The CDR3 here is CASSTPGQLYGYTF. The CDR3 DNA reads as TGTGCCAGCAGTACTCCGGGACAGCTCTATGGCTACACCTTC.

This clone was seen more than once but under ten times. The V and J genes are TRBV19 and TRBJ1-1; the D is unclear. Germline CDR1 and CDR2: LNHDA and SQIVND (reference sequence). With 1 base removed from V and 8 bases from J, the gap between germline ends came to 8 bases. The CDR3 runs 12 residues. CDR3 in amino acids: CASSIGGLEAFF. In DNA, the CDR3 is TGTGCCAGTAGTATAGGAGGGCTCGAAGCTTTCTTT.

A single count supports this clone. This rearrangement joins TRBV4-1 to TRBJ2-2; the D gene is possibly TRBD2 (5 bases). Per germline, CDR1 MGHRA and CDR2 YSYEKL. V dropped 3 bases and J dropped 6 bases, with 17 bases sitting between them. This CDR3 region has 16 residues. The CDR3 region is CASSHGIIRVAGELFF. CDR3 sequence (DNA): TGCGCCAGCAGCCACGGGATAATCCGGGTAGCCGGGGAGCTGTTTTTT.

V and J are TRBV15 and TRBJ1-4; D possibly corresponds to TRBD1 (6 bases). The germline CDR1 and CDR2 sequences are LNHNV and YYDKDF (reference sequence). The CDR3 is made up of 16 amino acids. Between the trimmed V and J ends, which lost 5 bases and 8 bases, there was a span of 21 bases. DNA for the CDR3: TGTGCCACCAGCGAGGAATTTAGTAATACAGGGGAAAAACTGTTTTTT. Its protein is CATSEEFSNTGEKLFF.

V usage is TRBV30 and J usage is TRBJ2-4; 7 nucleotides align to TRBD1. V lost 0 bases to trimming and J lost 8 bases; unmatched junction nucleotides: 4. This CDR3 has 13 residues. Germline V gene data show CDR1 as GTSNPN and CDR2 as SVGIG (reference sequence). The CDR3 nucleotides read TGTGCCTGGAGTGTAGGTGGACAGGACATTCAGTACTTC. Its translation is CAWSVGGQDIQYF.

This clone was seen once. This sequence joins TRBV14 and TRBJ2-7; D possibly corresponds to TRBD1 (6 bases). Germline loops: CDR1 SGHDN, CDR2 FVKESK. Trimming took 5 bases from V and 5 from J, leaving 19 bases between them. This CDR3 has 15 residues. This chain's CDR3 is CASSLLRGRKDEQYF. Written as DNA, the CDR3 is TGTGCCAGCAGCTTACTCAGGGGTCGGAAGGACGAGCAGTACTTC. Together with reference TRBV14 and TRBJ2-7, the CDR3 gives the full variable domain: EAGVTQFPSHSVIEKGQTVTLRCDPISGHDNLYWYRRVMGKEIKFLLHFVKESKQDESGMPNNRFLAERTGGTYSTLKVQPAELEDSGVYFCASSLLRGRKDEQYFGPGTRLTVT.

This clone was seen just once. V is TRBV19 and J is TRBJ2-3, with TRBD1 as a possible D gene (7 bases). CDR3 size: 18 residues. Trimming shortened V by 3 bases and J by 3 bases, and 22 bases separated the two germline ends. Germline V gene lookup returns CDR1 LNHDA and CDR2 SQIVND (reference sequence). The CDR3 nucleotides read TGTGCCAGTAGTATGGGAGGTACCGGAGACAGGGAGACAGATACGCAGTATTTT. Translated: CASSMGGTGDRETDTQYF.

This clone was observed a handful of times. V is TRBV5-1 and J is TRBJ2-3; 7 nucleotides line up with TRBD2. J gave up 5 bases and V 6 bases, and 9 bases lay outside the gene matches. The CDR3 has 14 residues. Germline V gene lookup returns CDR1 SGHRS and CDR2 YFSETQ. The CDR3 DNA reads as TGCGCCAGCAAGTCAGCGGGGCTCTTAGATACGCAGTATTTT. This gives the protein CASKSAGLLDTQYF.